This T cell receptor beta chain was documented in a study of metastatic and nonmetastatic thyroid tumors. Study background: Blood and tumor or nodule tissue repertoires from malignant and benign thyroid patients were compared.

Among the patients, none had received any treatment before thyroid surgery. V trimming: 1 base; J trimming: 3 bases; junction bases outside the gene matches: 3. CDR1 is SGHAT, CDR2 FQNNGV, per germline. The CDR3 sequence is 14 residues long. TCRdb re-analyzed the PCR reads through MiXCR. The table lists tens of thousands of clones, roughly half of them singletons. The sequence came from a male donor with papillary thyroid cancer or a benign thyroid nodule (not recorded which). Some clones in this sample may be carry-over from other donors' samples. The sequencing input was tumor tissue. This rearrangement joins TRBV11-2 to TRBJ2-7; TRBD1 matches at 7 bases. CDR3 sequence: CASSLGQGLYEQYF. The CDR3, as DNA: TGTGCCAGCAGCTTAGGACAGGGCCTCTACGAGCAGTACTTC.